A selection of T cell receptor beta chains follows, all from one sample in a study of shared clonotypes between healthy human individuals. The method was immunoSEQ multiplex PCR; TCRdb's version includes in-frame clones alone and lacks a portion of them. The sample lists under 1,100,000 clones; approximately 70% were seen once. Material: memory CD4+ T cells sorted from blood. These receptors all stem from a man younger than 35 in good health. CDR3s include the opening cysteine and the closing phenylalanine or tryptophan. The order of the fields is clone size, D gene, V gene, J gene, CDR3 DNA, CDR3 protein. D genes are given only for firm matches. Where a row states a size, it is once, few, many or the class of an expanded clone; other rows omit it.

>once|TRBD1|TRBV9|TRBJ1-1
TGTGCCAGCAGCGCAGGCTGGGGACAGCTGAACACTGAAGCTTTCTTT
CASSAGWGQLNTEAFF
>few|NA|TRBV27|TRBJ2-1
TGTGCCAGCAGTTTAGAGCAGGGCAGGCTTCGCAATGAGCAGTTCTTC
CASSLEQGRLRNEQFF
>NA|NA|TRBV20-1|TRBJ2-5
TGCAGTGCCGGTCATCAAGAGACCCAGTACTTC
CSAGHQETQYF
>NA|TRBD2|TRBV4-3|TRBJ2-1
TGCGCCAGCAGCCAATGGACTAGCGGGAACTACAATGAGCAGTTCTTC
CASSQWTSGNYNEQFF
>NA|NA|TRBV28|TRBJ1-4
TGTGCCAGCAGGCCACCGGGACGGTATAATGAAAAACTGTTTTTT
CASRPPGRYNEKLFF
>NA|NA|TRBV11-2|TRBJ2-5
TGTGCCAGCAGCTTAGAGGGTTTTGCGGGAAGGGAGACCCAGTACTTC
CASSLEGFAGRETQYF
>NA|NA|TRBV5-6|TRBJ1-1
TGTGCCAGCAGCATTAGGGGAAACACTGAAGCTTTCTTT
CASSIRGNTEAFF
>few|NA|TRBV2|TRBJ1-2
TGTGCCAGCGGACAAGGGGGCTATGGCTACACCTTC
CASGQGGYGYTF
>NA|NA|TRBV5-5|TRBJ2-7
TGTGCCAGCAGATCCGGGACCAGCTCCTACGAGCAGTACTTC
CASRSGTSSYEQYF
>NA|NA|TRBV7-6|TRBJ1-3
TGTGCCAGCAGCCGCGTCGAAGGGTTCTCTGGAAACACCATATATTTT
CASSRVEGFSGNTIYF
>NA|NA|TRBV7-2|TRBJ2-1
TGTGCCAGCACCCTAAAGCGCCAAAATGAGCAGTTCTTC
CASTLKRQNEQFF
>NA|NA|TRBV15|TRBJ1-4
TGTGCCACCAGCAGAGATCTAGGGAAGGTTAATGAAAAACTGTTTTTT
CATSRDLGKVNEKLFF
>NA|NA|TRBV9|TRBJ2-7
TGTGCCAGCAGCGTAGCTGGTAGGCAGGGGGGCTACGAGCAGTACTTC
CASSVAGRQGGYEQYF
>NA|NA|TRBV10-3|TRBJ2-7
TGTGCCATCAGTGAGTTTCGGAATGAGGACCCCTACGAGCAGTACTTC
CAISEFRNEDPYEQYF
>NA|NA|TRBV15|TRBJ2-1
TGTGCCACCAGCAGAGACGGCAGACTAGAGGGAGATGAGCAGTTCTTC
CATSRDGRLEGDEQFF
>NA|NA|TRBV5-1|TRBJ2-2
TGCGCCAGCAGCCTGGACTCCGGGGAGCTGTTTTTT
CASSLDSGELFF
>NA|TRBD1|TRBV11-3|TRBJ1-1
TGTGCCAGCAGCGTCCGGACAGGGGACACTGAAGCTTTCTTT
CASSVRTGDTEAFF
>NA|NA|TRBV7-2|TRBJ1-1
TGTGCCAGCAGCCCGACGGTGGTACCTGAAGCTTTCTTT
CASSPTVVPEAFF
>many|NA|TRBV6-6|TRBJ1-5
TGTGCCAGCAACCAAGGGCAGCCCCAGCATTTT
CASNQGQPQHF
>NA|TRBD1|TRBV18|TRBJ2-7
TGTGCCAGCTCAACAGGGGCAGGGAACGAGCAGTACTTC
CASSTGAGNEQYF
>NA|NA|TRBV19|TRBJ1-1
TGTGCCAGTAGTCCTGGGGACATCAACACTGAAGCTTTCTTT
CASSPGDINTEAFF
>NA|NA|TRBV7-2|TRBJ2-2
TGTGCCAGCAGCTCCCCGGTAGACAAATCCGCCACCGGGGAGCTGTTTTTT
CASSSPVDKSATGELFF
>NA|NA|TRBV10-2|TRBJ1-1
TGCGCCAGCAGGGACCCCGGAACTGAAGCTTTCTTT
CASRDPGTEAFF
>NA|TRBD2|TRBV28|TRBJ2-4
TGTGCCAGCAGTCCGGTACAGCGGGGCCGGATGGCCAAAAACATTCAGTACTTC
CASSPVQRGRMAKNIQYF
>NA|NA|TRBV7-2|TRBJ2-2
TGTGCCAGCAGCCTAGGGATCGCGGCCGGGGAGCTGTTTTTT
CASSLGIAAGELFF
>NA|NA|TRBV28|TRBJ1-5
TGTGCCAGCAACCTTAATAGCAATCAGCCCCAGCATTTT
CASNLNSNQPQHF
>NA|TRBD1|TRBV30|TRBJ1-2
TGTGCCTGGAGGGTTCCGGGACAGGGCCTCCCCCTCTACACCTTC
CAWRVPGQGLPLYTF
>NA|TRBD1|TRBV5-7|TRBJ1-3
TGTGCCAGCAGCCACACAGGGGTATCCGGAAACACCATATATTTT
CASSHTGVSGNTIYF
>NA|NA|TRBV6-4|TRBJ2-2
TGTGCCAGCAGTGAGCAGGCCTCGGCGAGCGGGGAGCTGTTTTTT
CASSEQASASGELFF
>NA|NA|TRBV28|TRBJ1-1
TGTGCCAGCAGTTCTCGGGCAGGGCGGACTGAAGCTTTCTTT
CASSSRAGRTEAFF
>few|NA|TRBV7-2|TRBJ1-5
TGTGCCAGCAGCTTAGTAGGTCTTCAGCCCCAGCATTTT
CASSLVGLQPQHF
>once|TRBD2|TRBV28|TRBJ2-3
TGTGCCAGCAGTTTTTATATTAGTAGCGGGCAGAGCACAGATACGCAGTATTTT
CASSFYISSGQSTDTQYF
>NA|NA|TRBV5-1|TRBJ2-4
TGCGCCAGCAGCTTGATCGGCAAAAACATTCAGTACTTC
CASSLIGKNIQYF
>NA|NA|TRBV6-6|TRBJ2-6
TGTGCCAGCAGTTTAGAGGGGACTGGGGCCAACGTCCTGACTTTC
CASSLEGTGANVLTF